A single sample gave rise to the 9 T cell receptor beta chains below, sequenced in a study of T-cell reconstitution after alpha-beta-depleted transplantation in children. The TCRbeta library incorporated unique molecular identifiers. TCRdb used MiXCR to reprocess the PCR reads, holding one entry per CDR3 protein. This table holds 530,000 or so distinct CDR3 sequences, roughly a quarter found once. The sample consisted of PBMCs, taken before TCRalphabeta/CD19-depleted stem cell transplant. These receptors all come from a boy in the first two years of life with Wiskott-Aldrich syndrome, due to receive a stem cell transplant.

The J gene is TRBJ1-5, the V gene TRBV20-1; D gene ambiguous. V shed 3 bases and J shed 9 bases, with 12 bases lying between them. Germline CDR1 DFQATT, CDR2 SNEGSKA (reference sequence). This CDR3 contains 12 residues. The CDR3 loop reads CSARDGQRPQHF. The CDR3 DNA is TGCAGTGCTAGGGACGGGCAACGGCCCCAGCATTTT.

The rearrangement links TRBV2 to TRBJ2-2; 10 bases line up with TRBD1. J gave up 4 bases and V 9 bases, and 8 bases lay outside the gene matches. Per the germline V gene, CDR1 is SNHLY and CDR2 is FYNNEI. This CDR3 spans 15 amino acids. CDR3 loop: CARRPGQGTTGELFF. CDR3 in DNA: TGTGCCAGAAGACCGGGACAGGGGACCACCGGGGAGCTGTTTTTT.

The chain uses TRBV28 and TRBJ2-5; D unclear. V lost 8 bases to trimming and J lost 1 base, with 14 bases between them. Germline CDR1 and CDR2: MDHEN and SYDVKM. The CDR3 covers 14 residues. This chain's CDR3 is CASAKGQIQETQYF. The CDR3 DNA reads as TGTGCCAGCGCCAAAGGGCAGATCCAAGAGACCCAGTACTTC.

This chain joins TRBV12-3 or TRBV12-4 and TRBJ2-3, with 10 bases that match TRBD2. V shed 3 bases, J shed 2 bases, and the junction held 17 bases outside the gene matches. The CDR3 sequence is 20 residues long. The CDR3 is CASSFVAPGTSVPSTDTQYF. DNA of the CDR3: TGTGCCAGCAGTTTCGTGGCCCCCGGGACTAGCGTTCCTTCCACAGATACGCAGTATTTT.

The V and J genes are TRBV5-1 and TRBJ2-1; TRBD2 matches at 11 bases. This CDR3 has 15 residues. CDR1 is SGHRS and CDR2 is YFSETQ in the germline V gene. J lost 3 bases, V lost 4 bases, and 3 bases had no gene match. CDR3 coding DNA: TGCGCCAGCAGCGGACTAGCGGGCCGCTACAATGAGCAGTTCTTC. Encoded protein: CASSGLAGRYNEQFF.

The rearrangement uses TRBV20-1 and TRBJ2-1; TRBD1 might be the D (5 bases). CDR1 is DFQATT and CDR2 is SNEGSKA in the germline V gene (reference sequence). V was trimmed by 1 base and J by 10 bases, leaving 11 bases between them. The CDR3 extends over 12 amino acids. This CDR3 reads CSARVPPGEQFF. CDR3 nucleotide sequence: TGCAGTGCTAGAGTACCTCCAGGGGAGCAGTTCTTC.

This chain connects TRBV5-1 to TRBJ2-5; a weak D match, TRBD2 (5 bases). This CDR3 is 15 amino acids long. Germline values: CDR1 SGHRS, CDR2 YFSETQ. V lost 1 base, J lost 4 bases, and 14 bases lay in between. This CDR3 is CASSLFADFGETQYF. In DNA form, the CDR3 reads TGCGCCAGCAGCTTGTTCGCGGACTTCGGAGAGACCCAGTACTTC.

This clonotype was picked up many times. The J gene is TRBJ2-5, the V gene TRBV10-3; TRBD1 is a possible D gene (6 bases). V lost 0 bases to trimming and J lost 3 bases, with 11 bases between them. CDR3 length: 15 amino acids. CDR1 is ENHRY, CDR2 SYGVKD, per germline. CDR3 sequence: CAISESRGGKETQYF. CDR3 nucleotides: TGTGCCATCAGTGAGTCTAGAGGGGGTAAAGAGACCCAGTACTTC.

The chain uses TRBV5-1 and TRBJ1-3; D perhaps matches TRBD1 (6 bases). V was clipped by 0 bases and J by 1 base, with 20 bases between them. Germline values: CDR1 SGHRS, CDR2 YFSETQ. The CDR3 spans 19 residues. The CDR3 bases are TGCGCCAGCAGCTTGGTTTGGCGACCGGGACAACCTTCTGGAAACACCATATATTTT. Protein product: CASSLVWRPGQPSGNTIYF.